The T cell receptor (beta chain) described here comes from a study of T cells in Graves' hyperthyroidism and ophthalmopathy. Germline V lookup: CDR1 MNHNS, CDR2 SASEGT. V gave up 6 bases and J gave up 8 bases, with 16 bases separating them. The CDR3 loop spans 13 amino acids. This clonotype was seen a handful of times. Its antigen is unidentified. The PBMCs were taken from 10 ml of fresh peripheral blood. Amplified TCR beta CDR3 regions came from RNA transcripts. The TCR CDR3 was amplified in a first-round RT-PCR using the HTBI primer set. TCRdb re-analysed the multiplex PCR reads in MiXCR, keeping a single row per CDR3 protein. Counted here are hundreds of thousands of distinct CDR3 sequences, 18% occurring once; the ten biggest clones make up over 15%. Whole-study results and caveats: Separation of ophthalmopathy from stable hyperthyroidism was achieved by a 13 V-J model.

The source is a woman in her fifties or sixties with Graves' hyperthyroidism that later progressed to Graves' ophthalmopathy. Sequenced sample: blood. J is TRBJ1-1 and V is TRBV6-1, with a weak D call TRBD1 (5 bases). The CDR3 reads CASSLRAQGEAFF. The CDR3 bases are TGTGCCAGCAGCCTCAGGGCTCAAGGGGAAGCTTTCTTT.